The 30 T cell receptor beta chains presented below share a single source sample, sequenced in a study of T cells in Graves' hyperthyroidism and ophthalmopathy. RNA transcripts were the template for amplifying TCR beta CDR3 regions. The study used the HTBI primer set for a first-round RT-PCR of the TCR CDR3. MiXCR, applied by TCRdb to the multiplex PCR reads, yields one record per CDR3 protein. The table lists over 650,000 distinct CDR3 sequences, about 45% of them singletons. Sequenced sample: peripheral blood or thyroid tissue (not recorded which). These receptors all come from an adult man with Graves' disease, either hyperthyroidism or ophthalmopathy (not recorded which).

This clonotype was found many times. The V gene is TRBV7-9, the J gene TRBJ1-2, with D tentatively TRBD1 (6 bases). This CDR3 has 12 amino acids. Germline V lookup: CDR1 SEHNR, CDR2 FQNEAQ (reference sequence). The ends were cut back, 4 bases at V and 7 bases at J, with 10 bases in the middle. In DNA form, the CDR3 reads TGTGCCAGCAGCTACAGGACAGCTGGCTACACCTTC. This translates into CASSYRTAGYTF. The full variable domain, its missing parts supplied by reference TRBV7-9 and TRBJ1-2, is DTGVSQNPRHKITKRGQNVTFRCDPISEHNRLYWYRQTLGQGPEFLTYFQNEAQLEKSRLLSDRFSAERPKGSFSTLEIQRTEQGDSAMYLCASSYRTAGYTFGSGTRLTVV.

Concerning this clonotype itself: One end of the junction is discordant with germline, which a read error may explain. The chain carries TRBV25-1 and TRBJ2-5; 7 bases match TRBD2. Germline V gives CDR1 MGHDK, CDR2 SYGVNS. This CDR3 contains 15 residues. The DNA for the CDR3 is TGTGCCAGCAGCCAAACGCGGGGGAGGATGGAGACCCAGCACTTC. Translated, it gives CASSQTRGRMETQHF.

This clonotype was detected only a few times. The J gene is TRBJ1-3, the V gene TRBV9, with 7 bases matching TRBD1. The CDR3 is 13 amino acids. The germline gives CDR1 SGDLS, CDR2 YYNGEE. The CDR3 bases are TGTGCTAGATACAGGGGCTCTGGAAACACCATATATTTT. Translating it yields CARYRGSGNTIYF.

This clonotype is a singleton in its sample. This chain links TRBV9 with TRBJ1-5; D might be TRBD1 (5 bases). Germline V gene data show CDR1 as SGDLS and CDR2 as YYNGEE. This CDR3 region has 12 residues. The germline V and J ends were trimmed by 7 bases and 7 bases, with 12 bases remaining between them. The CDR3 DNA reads TGTGCCAGCGCGGGGGTGAACCAGCCCCAGCATTTT. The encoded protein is CASAGVNQPQHF.

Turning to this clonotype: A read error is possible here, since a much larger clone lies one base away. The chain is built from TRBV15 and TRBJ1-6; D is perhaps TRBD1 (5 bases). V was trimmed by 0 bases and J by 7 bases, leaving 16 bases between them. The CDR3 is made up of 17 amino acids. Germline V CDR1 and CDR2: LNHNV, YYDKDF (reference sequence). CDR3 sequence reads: CATSREGLTVCNSPLHF. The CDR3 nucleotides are TGTGCCACCAGCAGAGAAGGGTTGACAGTGTGCAATTCACCCCTCCACTTT.

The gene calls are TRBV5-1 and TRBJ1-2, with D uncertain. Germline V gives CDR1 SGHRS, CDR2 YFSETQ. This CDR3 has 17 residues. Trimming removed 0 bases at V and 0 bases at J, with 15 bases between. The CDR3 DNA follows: TGCGCCAGCAGCTTGGCGCCAGGTCCAGAATCTAACTATGGCTACACCTTC. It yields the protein CASSLAPGPESNYGYTF.

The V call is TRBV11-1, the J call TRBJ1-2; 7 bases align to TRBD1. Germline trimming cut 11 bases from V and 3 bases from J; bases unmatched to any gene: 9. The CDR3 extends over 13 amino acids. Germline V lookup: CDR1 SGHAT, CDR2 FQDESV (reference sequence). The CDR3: CAWMGDRHYGYTF. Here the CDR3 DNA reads TGTGCCTGGATGGGGGACAGACACTATGGCTACACCTTC.

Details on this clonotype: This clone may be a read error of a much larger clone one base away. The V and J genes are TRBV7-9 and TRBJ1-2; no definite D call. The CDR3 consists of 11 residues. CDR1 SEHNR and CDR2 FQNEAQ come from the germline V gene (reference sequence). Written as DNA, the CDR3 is TGTGCCAACAGCTCCAGCTATGGCTACACCTTC. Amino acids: CANSSSYGYTF.

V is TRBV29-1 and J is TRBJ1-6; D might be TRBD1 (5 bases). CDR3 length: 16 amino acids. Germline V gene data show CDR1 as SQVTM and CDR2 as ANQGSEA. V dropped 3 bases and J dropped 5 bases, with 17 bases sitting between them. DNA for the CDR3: TGCAGCGTTGAGGAGGGGTTTGACAGAAATAATTCACCCCTCCACTTT. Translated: CSVEEGFDRNNSPLHF.

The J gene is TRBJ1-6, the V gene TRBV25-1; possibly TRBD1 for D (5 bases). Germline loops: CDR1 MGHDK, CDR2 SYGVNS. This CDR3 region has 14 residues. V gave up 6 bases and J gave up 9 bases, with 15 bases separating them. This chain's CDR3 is CASSEPGLGSPLHF. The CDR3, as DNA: TGTGCCAGCAGCGAACCGGGGCTGGGTTCACCCCTCCACTTT.

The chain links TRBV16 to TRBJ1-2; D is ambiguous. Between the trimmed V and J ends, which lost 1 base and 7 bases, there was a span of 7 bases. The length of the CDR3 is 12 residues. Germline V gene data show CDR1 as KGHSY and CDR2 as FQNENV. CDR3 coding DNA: TGTGCCAGCAGCCAATTAAGGGCTGGCTACACCTTC. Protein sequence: CASSQLRAGYTF.

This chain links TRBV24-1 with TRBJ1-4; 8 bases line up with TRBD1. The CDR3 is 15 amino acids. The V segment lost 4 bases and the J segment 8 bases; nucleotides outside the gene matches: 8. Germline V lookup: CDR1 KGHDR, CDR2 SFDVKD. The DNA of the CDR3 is TGTGCCACCAGTGACCAGGGACAGGTCGGCGAAAAACTGTTTTTT. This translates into CATSDQGQVGEKLFF.

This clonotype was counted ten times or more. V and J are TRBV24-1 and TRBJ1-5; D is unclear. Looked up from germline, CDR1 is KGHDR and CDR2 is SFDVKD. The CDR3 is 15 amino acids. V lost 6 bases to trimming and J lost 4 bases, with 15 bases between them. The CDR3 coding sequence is TGTGCCACCAGTCGCCCGGACCGTCAGAATCAGCCCCAGCATTTT. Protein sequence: CATSRPDRQNQPQHF.

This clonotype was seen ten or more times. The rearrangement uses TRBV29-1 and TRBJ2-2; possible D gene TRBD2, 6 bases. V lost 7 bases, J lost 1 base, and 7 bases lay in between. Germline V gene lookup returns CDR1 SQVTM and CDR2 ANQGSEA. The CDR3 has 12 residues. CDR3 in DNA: TGCAGCGGGAGGGGGAACACCGGGGAGCTGTTTTTT. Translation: CSGRGNTGELFF.

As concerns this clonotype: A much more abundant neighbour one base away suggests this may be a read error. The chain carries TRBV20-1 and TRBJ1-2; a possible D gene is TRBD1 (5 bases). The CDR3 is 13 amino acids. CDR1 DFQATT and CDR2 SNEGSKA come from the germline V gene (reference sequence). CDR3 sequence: CSARDRGPHGFTF. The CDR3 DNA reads TGCAGTGCTAGAGATCGGGGACCCCATGGCTTCACCTTC.

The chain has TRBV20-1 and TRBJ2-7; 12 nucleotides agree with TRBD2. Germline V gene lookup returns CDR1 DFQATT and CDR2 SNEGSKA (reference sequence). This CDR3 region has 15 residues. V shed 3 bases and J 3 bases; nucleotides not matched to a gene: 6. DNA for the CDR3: TGCAGTGCTAGCCCCGTGACTAGCGGGAGCTACGAGCAGTACTTC. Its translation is CSASPVTSGSYEQYF.

The CDR3 reads CSARDLGSAETQYF. CDR3 bases: TGCAGTGCTAGAGATCTGGGTAGCGCGGAGACCCAGTACTTC. V and J are TRBV20-1 and TRBJ2-5, with D perhaps matching TRBD2 (5 bases). This CDR3 has 14 residues. The germline V and J ends were trimmed by 0 bases and 5 bases, with 13 bases remaining between them. Germline-derived CDR1 and CDR2 are DFQATT and SNEGSKA (reference sequence).

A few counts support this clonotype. The CDR3 is CSVPTSLWLGGYTF. CDR3 nucleotide sequence: TGCAGCGTCCCCACGAGCCTCTGGCTCGGTGGCTACACCTTC. The V call is TRBV29-1, the J call TRBJ1-2; D gene unclear. This CDR3 has 14 residues. Germline assignment: CDR1 SQVTM and CDR2 ANQGSEA. Trimming removed 6 bases at V and 7 bases at J, with 21 bases between.

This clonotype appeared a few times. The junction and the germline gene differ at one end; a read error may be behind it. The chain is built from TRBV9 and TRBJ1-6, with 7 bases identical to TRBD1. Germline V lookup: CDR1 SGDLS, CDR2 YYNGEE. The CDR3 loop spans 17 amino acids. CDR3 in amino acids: CANSVASRDSGLYPLHF. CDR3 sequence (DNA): TGTGCCAACAGCGTAGCTTCCCGGGACAGTGGCCTTTATCCCCTCCACTTT.

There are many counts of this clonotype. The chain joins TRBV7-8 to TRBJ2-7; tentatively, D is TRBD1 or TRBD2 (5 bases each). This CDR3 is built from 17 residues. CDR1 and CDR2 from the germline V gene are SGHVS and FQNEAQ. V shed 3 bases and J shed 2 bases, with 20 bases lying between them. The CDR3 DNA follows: TGTGCCAGCAGCTTGGATGAGGGCCAGGGCGTTCCCTACGAGCAGTACTTC. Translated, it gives CASSLDEGQGVPYEQYF.

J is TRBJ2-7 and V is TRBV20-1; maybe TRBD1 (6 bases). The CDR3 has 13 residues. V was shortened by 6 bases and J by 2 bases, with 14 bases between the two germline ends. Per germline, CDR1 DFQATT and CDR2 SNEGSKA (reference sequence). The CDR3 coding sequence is TGCAGTGCGGTACAGGGACGGGCCTACGAGCAGTACTTC. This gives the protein CSAVQGRAYEQYF.

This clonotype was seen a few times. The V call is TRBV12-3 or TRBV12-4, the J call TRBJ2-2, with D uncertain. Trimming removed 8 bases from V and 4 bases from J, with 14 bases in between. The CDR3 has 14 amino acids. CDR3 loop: CASQAGGVTGELFF. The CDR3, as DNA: TGTGCCAGCCAGGCAGGCGGCGTCACCGGGGAGCTGTTTTTT.

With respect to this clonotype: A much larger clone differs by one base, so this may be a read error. CDR3 protein: CASSPGQSSGSTIYF. CDR3 nucleotide sequence: TGTGCCAGCAGCCCAGGACAGAGCTCTGGAAGCACCATATATTTT. V is TRBV7-6 and J is TRBJ1-3; D perhaps matches TRBD1 (6 bases). This CDR3 spans 15 amino acids. Germline assignment: CDR1 SGHVS and CDR2 FNYEAQ.

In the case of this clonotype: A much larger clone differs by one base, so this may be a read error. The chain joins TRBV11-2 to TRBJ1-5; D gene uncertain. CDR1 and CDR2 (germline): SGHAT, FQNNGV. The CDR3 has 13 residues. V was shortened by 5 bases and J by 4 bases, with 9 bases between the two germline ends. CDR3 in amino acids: CASSERRNQPQHF. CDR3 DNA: TGTGCCAGCAGCGAGAGGCGGAATCAGCCCCAGCATTTT.

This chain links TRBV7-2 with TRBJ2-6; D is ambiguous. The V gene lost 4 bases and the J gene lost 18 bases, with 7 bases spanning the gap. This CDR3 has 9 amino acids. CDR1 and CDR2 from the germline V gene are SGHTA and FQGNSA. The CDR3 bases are TGTGCCAGCAGCTCCCCCCGGACTTTC. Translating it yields CASSSPRTF.

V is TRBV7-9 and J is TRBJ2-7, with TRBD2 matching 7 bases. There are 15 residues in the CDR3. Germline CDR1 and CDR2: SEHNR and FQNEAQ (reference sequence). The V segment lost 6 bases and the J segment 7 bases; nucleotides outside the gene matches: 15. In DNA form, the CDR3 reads TGTGCCAGCAGTGTAAGGGGAGGGCCCTACTGGGAGCAGTACTTC. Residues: CASSVRGGPYWEQYF.

The CDR3 reads CAWSVDRNQPQHF. In DNA, the CDR3 is TGTGCCTGGAGTGTCGACAGGAATCAGCCCCAGCATTTT. This chain links TRBV19 with TRBJ1-5; D is possibly TRBD1 (6 bases). This CDR3 is built from 13 residues. V gave up 11 bases and J gave up 4 bases, with 15 bases separating them. Looked up from germline, CDR1 is LNHDA and CDR2 is SQIVND (reference sequence).

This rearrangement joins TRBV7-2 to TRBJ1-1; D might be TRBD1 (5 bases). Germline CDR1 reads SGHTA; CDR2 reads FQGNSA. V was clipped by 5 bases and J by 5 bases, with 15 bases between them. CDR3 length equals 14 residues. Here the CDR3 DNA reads TGTGCCAGCAGCGCCCACGGGCAGGGAACTGAAGCTTTCTTT. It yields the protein CASSAHGQGTEAFF.

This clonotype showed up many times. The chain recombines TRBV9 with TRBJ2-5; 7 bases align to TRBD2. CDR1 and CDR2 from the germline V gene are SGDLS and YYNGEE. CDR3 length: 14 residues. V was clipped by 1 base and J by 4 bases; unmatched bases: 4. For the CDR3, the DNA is TGTGCCAGCAGCGTAACGTCGGGGGGAGAGACCCAGTACTTC. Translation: CASSVTSGGETQYF.

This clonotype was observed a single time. CDR3 region: CSASEPTRSYTEAFF. The DNA of the CDR3 is TGCAGTGCTAGTGAGCCAACCAGGTCTTACACTGAAGCTTTCTTT. The gene calls are TRBV20-1 and TRBJ1-1; no reliable D call. The length of the CDR3 is 15 residues. Germline lookup yields CDR1 DFQATT and CDR2 SNEGSKA (reference sequence). V lost 3 bases, J lost 3 bases, and 17 bases lay in between.